A single T cell receptor (beta chain) is shown here with its context. Its antigen is unknown. No much larger clone is present one base from it, and per-base qualities are unavailable. The sample originates from a study of cytomegalovirus exposure and HLA in healthy donors (dated by TCRdb to about 2017). Study-level background: According to an earlier analysis of 587 of the donors, 150 million to 200 million T cells yielded over 100 million unique TCR beta sequences and 276 Gb of sequence data. Approximately 310 gigabases of sequencing data and 70 million to 100 million unique TCR sequences made up an early release that covered several hundred HLA-typed donors. The genetic ancestry cluster associated with self-reported Caucasian donors included about 81% of the roughly 410 genotyped donors. The aim of the study was to test whether cataloging public T cell receptors could identify signatures of past pathogen exposure. The T cell repertoires of 666 subjects were profiled by immunosequencing and related to cytomegalovirus serostatus. A separate validation cohort of approximately 120 different subjects was used in addition to the approximately 610-subject first cohort. High-throughput TCR immunosequencing, statistical association of individual TCRs with disease status, and machine learning were combined to predict cytomegalovirus infection status. To study patterns of TCR occurrence, a later analysis re-analyzed previously published TCR beta repertoires from around 700 donors and added high-resolution HLA genotyping. Rather than drawing on any new phenotypic data, the later analysis identified candidate immune exposures from TCR beta sequences and the way those sequences occurred across donors. In an earlier analysis of roughly 600 of the donors, high-throughput TCR beta sequencing was used to judge whether each TCR beta V gene segment behaved as functional or pseudogenic. Donor age, sex, ethnicity and CMV serostatus were compiled alongside the repertoire data. Genome-wide SNP genotypes for about 55% of the roughly 670 donors were used in a later genetic analysis, which treated that subset as a discovery cohort. All discovery cohort repertoires had been generated using a single sequencing platform. HLA typing included class I and class II loci at four-digit resolution. Typing coverage differed by locus: A, B, C, DRB1 and DQB1 were typed in roughly 620-630 donors, DQA1 in about 500, DPA1 in over 600, and DPB1 in just under 490. Because of strong linkage in the cohort, 4 to 6 DR-DQ haplotypes were treated as single units for association and clustering. Among 398 genotyped donors of the cohort, an average of around 240,000 unique TCR beta nucleotide sequences were sequenced per donor, roughly 18% of them non-productive. The paper's findings and limits, for the study overall: A few of the identified cytomegalovirus-associated TCR beta chains were confirmed in vitro to be specific for cytomegalovirus antigens. In a later analysis, HLA-associated TCR beta chains were found to be more clonally expanded and to have lower generation probabilities than equally common non-associated chains. In a later genetic analysis, a missense DCLRE1C variant was associated with V-gene and J-gene trimming of TCR beta chains, and the association was replicated in an independent cohort. Correlated functional status among segregating V segments might be attributable to linkage disequilibrium, but an unknown experimental factor could not be ruled out. Because the 87-base-pair reads could not distinguish some IMGT-functional V segments, including TRBV6-2 and TRBV6-3, those segments were excluded. The authors suggested that the approach could potentially be extended to other disease states and immunological phenotypes. A further reported finding was that TCR beta sequences accurately predicted the HLA-A and HLA-B alleles for most subjects in the first cohort. Across donors, most TCR sequences were observed very rarely, whereas some public TCRs were present in many individuals. In this cohort, only TCR beta chains were sequenced, and detectable features were limited by the absence of alpha or paired-chain data. In a later analysis, 16,951 TCR beta sequences were associated with specific HLA alleles at a false discovery rate of 0.05. CMV serostatus was the only immune exposure information available for the cohort. A later analysis found that most CMV-associated TCR beta chains appeared HLA-restricted, with HLA associations seemingly driven largely by CMV exposure. Because HLA typing was unavailable for some donors at each locus, only the typed subset was used in association tests. Because counts were too low, around 18 rarely observed V segments, including chromosome 9 orphons, were left out of the earlier analysis of 587 of the donors. The classifier was reported to diagnose cytomegalovirus status with high specificity and sensitivity in both the original cohort and the validation cohort. In a later analysis, several top co-occurrence clusters were reported to appear linked to parvovirus B19, influenza, CMV and Epstein-Barr virus. In a later analysis, TCR association rates were found to vary across HLA loci, with the most associated TCRs seen for DRB1 alleles and the fewest for HLA-C alleles. An earlier analysis of around 540 of the donors showed that most TCR beta V segments appeared in productive rearrangements either about 87% or about 30% of the time, which broadly matched IMGT annotations. Compared with the approximately 670-donor mean, donors in an Asian-associated ancestry cluster had fewer N-insertions in productive TCRs, according to a later genetic analysis. A group of highly shared sequence variants was considered likely to be a technical artifact of the sequencing pipeline. In the study, around 150 TCR beta chains were listed as associated with cytomegalovirus. When HLA alleles, especially DR and DQ, strongly co-occurred, TCR associations were difficult to assign to individual alleles. The presence/absence analyses assumed that sequencing depth was roughly uniform across donors, and that assumption may not be true.

Libraries were constructed by the immunoSEQ multiplex PCR assay. A mixture of 60 forward primers for TCR Vbeta segments and 13 reverse primers for TCR Jbeta segments was used in the multiplex PCR. The CDR3 region of rearranged TCR beta genes was amplified from genomic DNA by a multiplex PCR assay. The amplified TCR beta libraries were sequenced on the Illumina HiSeq System as 87-base-pair reads. The original pipeline was this. A later analysis counted 75 million to 100 million unique TCR beta chains across the 666 repertoires, and around 12 million of these chains were shared by at least two donors. To remove PCR and sequencing errors, raw reads were error-corrected and collapsed into unique sequences using a nearest-neighbor algorithm that merged closely related sequences. CDR3 sequences were aligned to IMGT reference sequences to assign V, D and J gene segments. Each retained sequence needed at least a six-nucleotide match to both a V gene segment and a J gene segment. A rearrangement counted as productive if the CDR3 had no stop codons and remained in frame with V and J, and every other rearrangement counted as non-productive. Following IMGT convention, CDR3 was defined as the stretch from the second conserved V-encoded cysteine up to the conserved J-encoded phenylalanine. Sequences without an unambiguous match to a single V gene segment were excluded from the earlier analysis of about 600 of the donors. An earlier analysis of 450 to 650 of the donors called V segments functional above 56.7% productive rearrangements and segregating when the between-donor standard deviation exceeded 5%. A statistical classification framework was built for diagnosing cytomegalovirus status from the catalog of TCR beta chain sequences. A later analysis assigned V and J genes by comparing TCR nucleotide sequences with IMGT/GENE-DB human TR gene sequences. In a later analysis, CDR3 sequences and most-parsimonious VDJ recombination scenarios were assigned using the TCRdist pipeline. In a later analysis, each TCR beta chain was defined by its CDR3 amino acid sequence together with its V-gene family, and reads lacking a unique V-gene family were excluded. A later analysis removed several hundred highly shared, low-generation-probability nucleotide sequences to deal with suspected cross-contamination and a sequencing artifact. In a later analysis, a clonal expansion index for each public chain was calculated from normalized within-repertoire ranks of inferred template counts. In a later analysis, generation probabilities were computed using a VDJ recombination model fitted to out-of-frame rearrangements, and the results were checked against IGoR. In a later analysis, TCR-TCR, TCR-HLA and TCR-CMV co-occurrence was scored with hypergeometric tests, and a repertoire-size bias correction was applied to TCR pairs. To estimate false discovery rates, a later analysis permuted the HLA or CMV assignments 20 times. In a later analysis, co-occurring TCRs were grouped using DBSCAN, and TCRdist sequence similarity was added for clustering within HLA-allele-positive subsets. For co-occurrence clustering, repertoires with fewer than 30,000 or more than 120,000 public chains were excluded, along with roughly 5 repertoires with anomalous nucleotide sharing. As stored in TCRdb, this immuneACCESS dataset retains in-frame rearrangements with V and J assigned. A fraction of the clones does not appear; measured against another copy, unresolved V genes explain less than half of the discrepancy, and the remainder lacks a known reason. That table gives V, J and clone size, and the DNA gave D and trimming. For this sample the table gives some 96,000 clones, of which 60% to 80% were detected only once. The top ten clones comprise around 20% of the sample.

In total, just over 650 healthy bone marrow donors made up the cohort. At the time of sampling, all cohort members were nominally healthy, though unrecorded immune exposures were likely present. The donor was CMV seropositive and belonged to the group of about 290 seropositive cohort members. Each donor provided a peripheral blood sample, and peripheral blood mononuclear cells were used for TCR beta sequencing. The Qiagen DNeasy Blood Extraction Kit was used to extract genomic DNA from the blood cell samples. V is clipped by 5 bases and J by 4 bases, and the sequence between their germline boundaries is 14 bases long. The germline V gene (reference sequence) gives CDR1 as LNHDA and CDR2 as SQIVND. The CDR3 runs 14 residues from the cysteine to the phenylalanine. Just the 42-base CDR3 DNA is kept, in frame starting at base 1.

The V and J segments used are TRBV19 and TRBJ2-5, with a tentative D gene TRBD1 over 6 matching bases. The TCR originated in a woman aged 55-69 years in good health and CMV-seropositive. Source material: PBMCs. The CDR3 reads CASSRLLDRETQYF. The DNA is as follows: TGTGCCAGTAGTCGTTTACTGGACAGAGAGACCCAGTACTTC.